Below are 21 T cell receptor beta chains sequenced from a single sample in a study of T-cell reconstitution after alpha-beta-depleted transplantation in children. Preparing the TCRbeta library involved the use of unique molecular identifiers. Each CDR3 protein is one row after TCRdb ran MiXCR on the PCR reads. This sample has about 510,000 distinct CDR3 sequences, with over 10% found just once. Specimen: PBMCs, mostly from graft donor cells, collected 180 days after TCRalphabeta/CD19-depleted stem cell transplant. The receptors derive from a female patient between 2 and 15 years old who had a stem cell transplant for aplastic anemia, so the T cells may come from the graft donor.

The rearrangement joins TRBV11-2 to TRBJ2-5, with D unclear. V gave up 3 bases and J gave up 3 bases, with 5 bases separating them. The germline CDR1 and CDR2 sequences are SGHAT and FQNNGV. This CDR3 comprises 12 residues. CDR3 DNA sequence: TGTGCCAGCAGCTTCCTTAAAGAGACCCAGTACTTC. Encoded protein: CASSFLKETQYF.

V and J are TRBV5-5 and TRBJ2-5; TRBD1 or TRBD2 may be the D gene (5 bases each). Germline V gives CDR1 SGHKS, CDR2 YYEKEE (reference sequence). Deletions cut 3 bases from V and 0 bases from J, with 15 bases between. This CDR3 region has 16 residues. The DNA for the CDR3 is TGTGCCAGCAGCTATCCCGGGACGTGGTACCAAGAGACCCAGTACTTC. Translating it yields CASSYPGTWYQETQYF. The complete variable domain, with remaining parts taken from reference TRBV5-5 and TRBJ2-5, reads DAGVTQSPTHLIKTRGQQVTLRCSPISGHKSVSWYQQVLGQGPQFIFQYYEKEERGRGNFPDRFSARQFPNYSSELNVNALLLGDSALYLCASSYPGTWYQETQYFGPGTRLLVL.

J is TRBJ2-4 and V is TRBV6-2 or TRBV6-3; maybe TRBD2 (5 bases). In germline, CDR1 is MNHEY, CDR2 SVGEGT. This CDR3 region has 16 residues. Trimming stripped 6 bases from V and 8 bases from J, with 23 bases between. The CDR3 sequence is CASSVMRTDRWDIQYF. CDR3 sequence (DNA): TGTGCCAGCAGCGTGATGAGGACTGATCGGTGGGACATTCAGTACTTC.

This clonotype appeared a few times. V and J are TRBV7-9 and TRBJ2-1; TRBD2 agrees at 10 bases. From germline, CDR1 is SEHNR and CDR2 FQNEAQ (reference sequence). The CDR3 length is 16 residues. V lost 4 bases, J lost 4 bases, and 7 bases stayed unmatched. The DNA for the CDR3 is TGTGCCAGCAGCTCGGGGGGACTAGCGCAATACAATGAGCAGTTCTTC. It codes for CASSSGGLAQYNEQFF.

The chain links TRBV20-1 to TRBJ1-1, with 7 bases fitting TRBD1. From germline, CDR1 is DFQATT and CDR2 SNEGSKA (reference sequence). Trimming cost V 5 bases and J 1 base; bases outside gene matches: 4. This CDR3 contains 13 residues. CDR3 in DNA: TGCAGTGCTTCCGGGACAGCGAACACTGAAGCTTTCTTT. Encoded protein: CSASGTANTEAFF.

The chain is built from TRBV6-5 and TRBJ2-1, with 10 positions matching TRBD2. Trimming took 2 bases from V and 5 from J; bases not matched to a gene: 9. Germline-derived CDR1 and CDR2 are MNHEY and SVGAGI. CDR3 length equals 17 residues. CDR3 sequence: CASSYTLWLAGDNEQFF. DNA of the CDR3: TGTGCCAGCAGTTACACCCTTTGGCTAGCGGGAGACAATGAGCAGTTCTTC.

This clonotype was seen more than once but under ten times. This chain links TRBV7-2 with TRBJ1-2, with D unresolved. This CDR3 is 12 amino acids long. Germline V CDR1 and CDR2: SGHTA, FQGNSA. The germline V and J ends were trimmed by 3 bases and 5 bases, with 7 bases remaining between them. In DNA, the CDR3 is TGTGCCAGCAGCTTGGCAGTGTATGGCTACACCTTC. Translated: CASSLAVYGYTF.

This clonotype was observed a handful of times. The chain links TRBV11-2 to TRBJ1-2; 8 nucleotides align to TRBD1. In germline, CDR1 is SGHAT, CDR2 FQNNGV. This CDR3 spans 18 amino acids. V dropped 0 bases and J dropped 0; count of bases not matched to a gene: 9. CDR3 nucleotide sequence: TGTGCCAGCAGCTTAGATAGCGGGGCAGGGGGCTCTAACTATGGCTACACCTTC. Translation gives CASSLDSGAGGSNYGYTF.

The V and J genes are TRBV24-1 and TRBJ1-1, with TRBD1 matching over 8 bases. This CDR3 has 13 amino acids. The V and J ends lost 7 bases and 6 bases, in that order; junction bases with no gene match: 6. CDR1 and CDR2 from the germline V gene are KGHDR and SFDVKD. The CDR3 DNA reads TGTGCCACCAGAGGACAGGGAAACGCTGAAGCTTTCTTT. This translates into CATRGQGNAEAFF.

This clonotype was observed at least ten times. V gene TRBV18 combines with J gene TRBJ1-2; TRBD1 might be the D (5 bases). From germline, CDR1 is KGHSH and CDR2 LQKENI. V shed 1 base and J shed 6 bases, with 9 bases lying between them. CDR3 length equals 13 residues. CDR3 nucleotide sequence: TGTGCCAGCTCACCACAGGGGCGGGATGGCTACACCTTC. Protein: CASSPQGRDGYTF.

The chain carries TRBV4-2 and TRBJ2-7; 7 bases fit TRBD1. Trimming took 0 bases from V and 4 from J; bases not matched to a gene: 6. CDR3 size: 15 residues. The germline V gene encodes CDR1 LGHNA and CDR2 YNFKEQ. CDR3 sequence: CASSQDRGSPYEQYF. For the CDR3, the DNA is TGTGCCAGCAGCCAAGACAGGGGGAGCCCTTACGAGCAGTACTTC.

The chain links TRBV20-1 to TRBJ2-3, with unresolved D. Between the trimmed V and J ends, which lost 3 bases and 0 bases, there was a span of 10 bases. The CDR3 is 14 amino acids. Germline V lookup: CDR1 DFQATT, CDR2 SNEGSKA (reference sequence). The CDR3 region has the DNA TGCAGTGCTAGTTGGCGTCCAAGCACAGATACGCAGTATTTT. It encodes CSASWRPSTDTQYF.

This clonotype was seen many times. This chain links TRBV4-3 with TRBJ2-2; TRBD2 matches 15 bases. This CDR3 spans 20 amino acids. CDR1 is LGHNA, CDR2 YSLEER, per germline. V shed 4 bases and J 2 bases; nucleotides not matched to a gene: 11. This CDR3 is CASSRKRGLAGGLNTGELFF. CDR3 DNA sequence: TGCGCCAGCAGCCGGAAAAGGGGACTAGCGGGAGGCCTAAACACCGGGGAGCTGTTTTTT.

The V call is TRBV5-1, the J call TRBJ1-6, with D tentatively TRBD1 (6 bases). This CDR3 contains 14 residues. V shed 4 bases and J shed 9 bases, with 14 bases lying between them. The germline gives CDR1 SGHRS, CDR2 YFSETQ. CDR3 sequence: CASSPRQDFSPLHF. The CDR3 bases are TGCGCCAGCAGCCCACGACAGGATTTTTCACCCCTCCACTTT. Complete variable domain (other parts from reference TRBV5-1 and TRBJ1-6): KAGVTQTPRYLIKTRGQQVTLSCSPISGHRSVSWYQQTPGQGLQFLFEYFSETQRNKGNFPGRFSGRQFSNSRSEMNVSTLELGDSALYLCASSPRQDFSPLHFGNGTRLTVT.

The gene calls are TRBV5-1 and TRBJ2-7; 7 nucleotides line up with TRBD1. The CDR3 extends over 14 amino acids. The V segment lost 4 bases and the J segment 4 bases; nucleotides outside the gene matches: 8. Germline V lookup: CDR1 SGHRS, CDR2 YFSETQ. The CDR3 DNA reads as TGCGCCAGCAGCGCTTCCTACAGGGGATACGAGCAGTACTTC. Encoded protein: CASSASYRGYEQYF.

In this sample, this clonotype turned up many times. The rearrangement joins TRBV7-6 to TRBJ1-5; D ambiguous. The germline CDR1 and CDR2 sequences are SGHVS and FNYEAQ. With 2 bases removed from V and 1 base from J, the gap between germline ends came to 6 bases. This CDR3 has 14 residues. The CDR3 bases are TGTGCCAGCAGCTTATCGGAAAGCAATCAGCCCCAGCATTTT. Protein product: CASSLSESNQPQHF.

Many counts were recorded for this clonotype. This chain joins TRBV11-2 and TRBJ2-1, with D perhaps TRBD1 or TRBD2 (5 bases each). The V and J ends lost 1 base and 6 bases respectively, with 16 bases between them. This CDR3 is 16 amino acids long. Germline V gives CDR1 SGHAT, CDR2 FQNNGV. The CDR3 DNA follows: TGTGCCAGCAGCTTAGTAGGGATAATGGGGGTCAATGAGCAGTTCTTC. Translating it yields CASSLVGIMGVNEQFF.

This clonotype was recorded a few times. The chain links TRBV20-1 to TRBJ1-2, with TRBD1 matching over 7 bases. With 6 bases clipped from V and 6 bases from J, the junction kept 4 bases outside the gene matches. From germline, CDR1 is DFQATT and CDR2 SNEGSKA (reference sequence). This CDR3 has 11 residues. DNA of the CDR3: TGCAGTGCCCGGGACAGAAATGGCTACACCTTC. Its protein product is CSARDRNGYTF.

This clonotype has a handful of counts. The chain is built from TRBV5-1 and TRBJ2-5; 13 bases line up with TRBD2. The CDR3 covers 17 residues. CDR1 is SGHRS, CDR2 YFSETQ, per germline. V lost 0 bases, J lost 5 bases, and 7 bases stayed unmatched. CDR3 sequence: CASSLGLTSGRLETQYF. In DNA form, the CDR3 reads TGCGCCAGCAGCTTGGGTTTGACTAGCGGGAGGTTGGAGACCCAGTACTTC. Combining the CDR3 with reference TRBV5-1 and TRBJ2-5 gives the whole variable domain KAGVTQTPRYLIKTRGQQVTLSCSPISGHRSVSWYQQTPGQGLQFLFEYFSETQRNKGNFPGRFSGRQFSNSRSEMNVSTLELGDSALYLCASSLGLTSGRLETQYFGPGTRLLVL.

The chain carries TRBV5-6 and TRBJ1-6; the D is unclear. Germline values: CDR1 SGHDT, CDR2 YYEEEE. V lost 3 bases, J lost 1 base, and 8 bases lay in between. There are 15 residues in the CDR3. The CDR3 here is CASSWRNSYNSPLHF. The CDR3 nucleotides read TGTGCCAGCAGCTGGAGGAATTCCTATAATTCACCCCTCCACTTT.

This chain joins TRBV7-9 and TRBJ2-2, with 13 bases matching TRBD2. Germline CDR1 reads SEHNR; CDR2 reads FQNEAQ (reference sequence). CDR3 length equals 16 residues. Trimming removed 7 bases from V and 1 base from J; junction bases left unmatched: 3. The CDR3: CASTRTSGRNTGELFF. In DNA, the CDR3 is TGTGCCAGCACCAGGACTAGCGGGAGGAACACCGGGGAGCTGTTTTTT.